The entry below gives a single TCR beta chain sequence along with its context. In the original analysis: Estimation of nucleated cell counts relied on the amplification of reference gene primers. TCRdb's table, derived via immunoSEQ multiplex PCR, lists solely in-frame clones and lacks some. V, J and clone size are taken as reported in that table, and D and trimming were inferred from the DNA itself. The sample holds over 250,000 clones, over 75% seen once. Those enrolled, adults aged 18 to 89 years, came from around 25 US areas. Donors of Cohort 3 who recovered were those that had two negative PCRs, clearance, or symptom resolution. The data were taken from a study of blood T cell repertoires in COVID-19. CDR3 length: 14 amino acids. V lost 8 bases and J 1 base, leaving 14 bases between the germline ends. Germline V gene lookup returns CDR1 MDHEN and CDR2 SYDVKM.

The chain joins TRBV28 to TRBJ1-1; D might be TRBD1 (6 bases). This TCR was sampled from a woman in her 30s who had recovered from COVID-19. Specimen: PBMCs or T cells enriched from blood (not recorded which). The CDR3 nucleotides are TGTGCCAGCTTCAAACGGGGACAGAACACTGAAGCTTTCTTT. Translated, it gives CASFKRGQNTEAFF.